What follows are 3 T cell receptor beta chains derived from one specimen sequenced in a study of response to subunit inactivated influenza vaccine. TCRdb analysed the RT-PCR reads with MiXCR anew, one entry per CDR3 protein. The table has hundreds of thousands of distinct CDR3 sequences, approximately 15% seen once; the top ten hold approximately 7.6%. The specimen comprised PBMCs from blood, sampled roughly 2 weeks before vaccination. The receptors were gathered from a man between 45 and 60 years old who received an inactivated influenza vaccine.

This clonotype was counted only a few times. The chain joins TRBV7-9 to TRBJ2-5; 14 bases align to TRBD2. The germline V gene encodes CDR1 SEHNR and CDR2 FQNEAQ (reference sequence). J was trimmed by 5 bases and V by 5 bases; bases with no gene match: 10. The CDR3 has 17 residues. The CDR3 region has the DNA TGTGCCAGCAGCCTCCTCTTGACTAGCGGGAGGGTGGAGACCCAGTACTTC. Translating it yields CASSLLLTSGRVETQYF.

This clonotype was counted many times. V and J are TRBV28 and TRBJ2-1; 11 bases are a match to TRBD2. The germline CDR1 and CDR2 sequences are MDHEN and SYDVKM. V was clipped by 5 bases and J by 0 bases; unmatched bases: 3. The CDR3 contains 16 residues. The chain's CDR3 is CASSAGTSGSYNEQFF. CDR3 nucleotides: TGTGCCAGCAGTGCCGGGACTAGCGGCTCCTACAATGAGCAGTTCTTC.

The chain joins TRBV7-2 to TRBJ2-7; possible D gene TRBD1, 6 bases. The CDR3 covers 15 residues. V dropped 1 base and J dropped 1 base, with 11 bases sitting between them. In germline, CDR1 is SGHTA, CDR2 FQGNSA. The CDR3 DNA follows: TGTGCCAGCAGCTTAGGACATAGGGGGTCCTACGAGCAGTACTTC. It encodes CASSLGHRGSYEQYF. Full variable domain (remainder filled in from reference TRBV7-2 and TRBJ2-7): GAGVSQSPSNKVTEKGKDVELRCDPISGHTALYWYRQSLGQGLEFLIYFQGNSAPDKSGLPSDRFSAERTGGSVSTLTIQRTQQEDSAVYLCASSLGHRGSYEQYFGPGTRLTVT.